Shown below are 30 T cell receptor beta chains from a single sample sequenced in a study of T cell responses to AZD1222 COVID-19 vaccine. Assay used: immunoSEQ multiplex PCR; TCRdb lists only in-frame clones, some missing. The table has about 150,000 clones, about 93% seen once. This specimen was peripheral blood, taken on day 0 of AZD1222 vaccination. The receptors were gathered from an adult in good health.

The rearrangement joins TRBV6-6 to TRBJ2-1; 9 bases map to TRBD2. The germline CDR1 and CDR2 sequences are MNHNY and SVGAGI (reference sequence). This CDR3 region has 15 residues. The V segment lost 1 base and the J segment 7 bases; nucleotides outside the gene matches: 5. For the CDR3, the DNA is TGTGCCAGCAGTTACTGGGGCGGGAGGGCGAATGAGCAGTTCTTC. This encodes CASSYWGGRANEQFF.

This chain joins TRBV14 and TRBJ1-1, with D unclear. Trimming removed 4 bases at V and 0 bases at J, with 12 bases between. The CDR3 has 15 residues. Germline-derived CDR1 and CDR2 are SGHDN and FVKESK. CDR3 in amino acids: CASSPIATLNTEAFF. The CDR3 bases are TGTGCCAGCAGCCCCATCGCGACACTGAACACTGAAGCTTTCTTT.

The rearrangement uses TRBV5-1 and TRBJ2-5; D gene unclear. Germline V gene data show CDR1 as SGHRS and CDR2 as YFSETQ. CDR3 length: 14 residues. The V end lost 4 bases, the J end lost 0 bases, and 10 bases lay between the germline ends. The CDR3 sequence is CASSPGRYQETQYF. CDR3 nucleotide sequence: TGCGCCAGCAGCCCAGGACGGTACCAAGAGACCCAGTACTTC. The full variable domain, rest sourced from reference TRBV5-1 and TRBJ2-5, is KAGVTQTPRYLIKTRGQQVTLSCSPISGHRSVSWYQQTPGQGLQFLFEYFSETQRNKGNFPGRFSGRQFSNSRSEMNVSTLELGDSALYLCASSPGRYQETQYFGPGTRLLVL.

The CDR3 nucleotides read TGTGCCAGCAGTGAAGTCTGGACTAGCGACCAAGAGACCCAGTACTTC. As protein: CASSEVWTSDQETQYF. This chain joins TRBV6-1 and TRBJ2-5; the match to TRBD2 covers 9 bases. The V and J ends lost 1 base and 0 bases, in that order; junction bases with no gene match: 3. The CDR3 has 16 amino acids. Germline-derived CDR1 and CDR2 are MNHNS and SASEGT.

The chain is built from TRBV7-9 and TRBJ1-4; TRBD1 is a possible D gene (5 bases). Per the germline V gene, CDR1 is SEHNR and CDR2 is FQNEAQ (reference sequence). The V gene lost 1 base and the J gene lost 0 bases, with 18 bases spanning the gap. This CDR3 has 19 amino acids. The CDR3 sequence: CASSLVGHSKGTTNEKLFF. The DNA for the CDR3 is TGTGCCAGCAGCTTAGTCGGGCACTCCAAGGGGACAACTAATGAAAAACTGTTTTTT.

In DNA, the CDR3 is TGTGCCAGCAGTTTTGCAGAAGTTACCCAGTACTTC. Translating gives CASSFAEVTQYF. The chain employs TRBV28 and TRBJ2-5; D call uncertain. The CDR3 totals 12 residues. CDR1 and CDR2 (germline): MDHEN, SYDVKM. V lost 3 bases and J 8 bases, leaving 10 bases between the germline ends.

The chain joins TRBV5-6 to TRBJ1-1; D gene uncertain. Germline CDR1 and CDR2: SGHDT and YYEEEE. The germline V and J ends were trimmed by 5 bases and 4 bases, with 15 bases remaining between them. The length of the CDR3 is 14 residues. This CDR3 reads CASRRLGGSTEAFF. The CDR3 bases are TGTGCCAGCAGGCGCCTTGGAGGGAGCACTGAAGCTTTCTTT.

This clone has a single count. The rearrangement links TRBV20-1 to TRBJ1-2, with unresolved D. The V gene lost 3 bases and the J gene lost 4 bases, with 12 bases spanning the gap. Germline CDR1 and CDR2: DFQATT and SNEGSKA (reference sequence). The CDR3 extends over 13 amino acids. CDR3 loop: CSASLYGPYGYTF. DNA of the CDR3: TGCAGTGCTAGTCTGTACGGCCCCTATGGCTACACCTTC.

The chain is built from TRBV29-1 and TRBJ1-1; unclear D gene. From germline, CDR1 is SQVTM and CDR2 ANQGSEA. The CDR3 has 14 residues. Trimming took 7 bases from V and 4 from J, leaving 19 bases between them. In DNA, the CDR3 is TGCAGCGGATTAGAGTCTGGGGTCGTCACTGAAGCTTTCTTT. Translated, it gives CSGLESGVVTEAFF.

The chain joins TRBV7-2 to TRBJ1-1; D is possibly TRBD1 (6 bases). CDR3 size: 14 residues. The germline V and J ends were trimmed by 3 bases and 2 bases, with 10 bases remaining between them. Germline-derived CDR1 and CDR2 are SGHTA and FQGNSA. The CDR3 loop is CASSFGGANTEAFF. As DNA, the CDR3 is TGTGCCAGCAGCTTCGGGGGGGCAAACACTGAAGCTTTCTTT.

The chain combines TRBV12-5 with TRBJ1-2, with D possibly being TRBD1 (5 bases). Trimming took off 7 bases at V and 8 bases at J, with 17 bases between the two ends. The germline CDR1 and CDR2 sequences are LGHNT and FRNRAP. The CDR3 length is 13 residues. CDR3 coding DNA: TGTGCTAGTGCCCTCGCCAGGGACCAGGGCTACACCTTC. Encoded protein: CASALARDQGYTF.

The genes are TRBV10-1 and TRBJ2-7, with 9 positions matching TRBD2. Germline trimming cut 3 bases from V and 3 bases from J; bases unmatched to any gene: 9. CDR1 is WNHNN, CDR2 SYGVQD, per germline (reference sequence). The CDR3 totals 16 residues. The CDR3 nucleotides are TGCGCCAGCAGTGAAGGACCACTAGCGGGTATCTACGAGCAGTACTTC. Its protein product is CASSEGPLAGIYEQYF.

This chain connects TRBV27 to TRBJ2-1; the match to TRBD2 covers 8 bases. V lost 5 bases to trimming and J lost 0 bases; unmatched junction nucleotides: 9. Germline V lookup: CDR1 MNHEY, CDR2 SMNVEV (reference sequence). This CDR3 is 17 amino acids long. CDR3 DNA: TGTGCCAGCAGTCCCCAGCTAGCGGGTATCTCCTACAATGAGCAGTTCTTC. It encodes CASSPQLAGISYNEQFF.

The chain carries TRBV7-9 and TRBJ1-2, with TRBD1 as a possible D gene (5 bases). Between the trimmed V and J ends, which lost 6 bases and 7 bases, there was a span of 15 bases. The CDR3 is made up of 13 amino acids. The germline V gene has CDR1 SEHNR and CDR2 FQNEAQ (reference sequence). CDR3 in amino acids: CASSSTAGSGYTF. Here the CDR3 DNA reads TGTGCCAGCAGTTCGACAGCGGGTTCTGGCTACACCTTC.

This clone was observed a single time. The genes are TRBV6-6 and TRBJ2-7; 9 nucleotides match TRBD2. Germline loops: CDR1 MNHNY, CDR2 SVGAGI (reference sequence). With 6 bases clipped from V and 1 base from J, the junction kept 4 bases outside the gene matches. There are 14 residues in the CDR3. Written as DNA, the CDR3 is TGTGCCAGCAGCGCGGGAGGGGCGTCCTACGAGCAGTACTTC. It is translated as CASSAGGASYEQYF.

This clone has just a few counts. CDR3 DNA: TGTGCCAGCAGCGCGGGGGACAGGAACACCGGGGAGCTGTTTTTT. Its protein product is CASSAGDRNTGELFF. This chain joins TRBV7-3 and TRBJ2-2, with D possibly called TRBD1 or TRBD2 (7 bases each). CDR1 and CDR2 (germline): SGHTA, FQGTGA. Deletions cut 5 bases from V and 1 base from J, with 11 bases between. The CDR3 totals 15 residues.

V and J are TRBV9 and TRBJ1-2; D not resolved. The CDR3 loop spans 16 amino acids. Germline CDR1 reads SGDLS; CDR2 reads YYNGEE. The V gene lost 4 bases and the J gene lost 2 bases, with 18 bases spanning the gap. The CDR3 DNA follows: TGTGCCAGCAGCCTTGGGGTAATGGACGGGAACTATGGCTACACCTTC. It yields the protein CASSLGVMDGNYGYTF.

J is TRBJ1-5 and V is TRBV2; 8 bases are shared with TRBD1. This CDR3 region has 14 residues. Looked up from germline, CDR1 is SNHLY and CDR2 is FYNNEI. V was clipped by 6 bases and J by 0 bases; unmatched bases: 1. DNA for the CDR3: TGTGCCAGCAGGGGACAGGTTAGCAATCAGCCCCAGCATTTT. Translation gives CASRGQVSNQPQHF.

V usage is TRBV6-1 and J usage is TRBJ1-2; possible D gene TRBD1, 6 bases. The germline gives CDR1 MNHNS, CDR2 SASEGT. Trimming cost V 2 bases and J 5 bases, with 12 bases left between them. The CDR3 sequence is 14 residues long. As DNA, the CDR3 is TGTGCCAGCAGTGAAAGGGGGGGCTCATATGGCTACACCTTC. Protein product: CASSERGGSYGYTF.

This clone has just one count. This chain joins TRBV19 and TRBJ2-1; D is uncertain. V was cut by 1 base and J by 2 bases, with 0 bases left in between. The germline V gene has CDR1 LNHDA and CDR2 SQIVND (reference sequence). This CDR3 is built from 12 residues. The DNA of the CDR3 is TGTGCCAGTAGTATAGCCTACAATGAGCAGTTCTTC. Protein: CASSIAYNEQFF.

The J gene is TRBJ2-7, the V gene TRBV7-3; D possibly corresponds to TRBD2 (6 bases). Germline V CDR1 and CDR2: SGHTA, FQGTGA. Trimming took off 5 bases at V and 0 bases at J, with 14 bases between the two ends. The CDR3 extends over 15 amino acids. This chain's CDR3 is CASSPLGGNSYEQYF. In nucleotides, the CDR3 is TGTGCCAGCAGCCCCCTGGGCGGGAACTCCTACGAGCAGTACTTC.

The rearrangement joins TRBV30 to TRBJ1-1, with unresolved D. The CDR3 is 13 amino acids. V dropped 0 bases and J dropped 2 bases, with 7 bases sitting between them. Germline values: CDR1 GTSNPN, CDR2 SVGIG (reference sequence). The CDR3 DNA reads as TGTGCCTGGAGTGTAGGAGATAACACTGAAGCTTTCTTT. This codes for CAWSVGDNTEAFF.

This CDR3 reads CSVVRVPEANYEQYF. The CDR3, as DNA: TGCAGCGTAGTAAGAGTGCCGGAAGCCAACTACGAGCAGTACTTC. The chain joins TRBV29-1 to TRBJ2-7; D not certain. Germline V gene data show CDR1 as SQVTM and CDR2 as ANQGSEA. The germline V and J ends were trimmed by 6 bases and 3 bases, with 21 bases remaining between them. The CDR3 has 15 residues.

Regarding this clone: The sample carries other DNA sequences with the same CDR3. This rearrangement joins TRBV5-1 to TRBJ2-7, with 8 bases aligning to TRBD2. The ends lost 3 bases at V and 4 bases at J; junction bases unmatched: 6. CDR1 SGHRS and CDR2 YFSETQ come from the germline V gene. The CDR3 covers 14 residues. Here the CDR3 reads CASSSGLADYEQYF. For the CDR3, the DNA is TGCGCCAGCAGCTCTGGACTAGCAGATTACGAGCAGTACTTC.

This rearrangement joins TRBV7-9 to TRBJ1-1, with TRBD1 matching over 7 bases. CDR1 SEHNR and CDR2 FQNEAQ come from the germline V gene (reference sequence). The V segment lost 5 bases and the J segment 5 bases; nucleotides outside the gene matches: 5. The CDR3 totals 13 residues. The CDR3 loop is CASSSSGGTEAFF. CDR3 in DNA: TGTGCCAGCAGCAGTTCAGGGGGTACTGAAGCTTTCTTT.

The V call is TRBV6-5, the J call TRBJ2-6; 8 bases align to TRBD2. J was trimmed by 0 bases and V by 9 bases; bases with no gene match: 4. The V gene's germline CDR1 is MNHEY and CDR2 SVGAGI. This CDR3 spans 15 amino acids. The CDR3 DNA is TGTGCCAGTGGACGGGGGGGCTCTGGGGCCAACGTCCTGACTTTC. Translated: CASGRGGSGANVLTF.

The V and J genes are TRBV18 and TRBJ1-2; possible D gene TRBD1, 5 bases. Germline V gives CDR1 KGHSH, CDR2 LQKENI. CDR3 length equals 15 residues. V lost 2 bases and J 4 bases, leaving 14 bases between the germline ends. The CDR3 spells CASSPRDQGPYGYTF. The CDR3 DNA reads as TGTGCCAGCTCACCAAGGGATCAGGGTCCCTATGGCTACACCTTC.

The genes are TRBV5-1 and TRBJ2-2; no reliable D call. The CDR3 is made up of 16 amino acids. Germline V gene data show CDR1 as SGHRS and CDR2 as YFSETQ. The ends were cut back, 0 bases at V and 3 bases at J, with 12 bases in the middle. The CDR3 DNA reads as TGCGCCAGCAGCTTGGATGCGCCTGGGGACACCGGGGAGCTGTTTTTT. It yields the protein CASSLDAPGDTGELFF.

The rearrangement links TRBV14 to TRBJ1-6; D unresolved. The CDR3 runs to 14 residues. Germline V CDR1 and CDR2: SGHDN, FVKESK. V was pared by 0 bases and J by 14 bases, with 14 bases between. CDR3 residues: CASSQEAGSFTLHF. In nucleotides, the CDR3 is TGTGCCAGCAGCCAAGAGGCAGGCTCCTTCACCCTCCACTTT.

The rearrangement uses TRBV4-2 and TRBJ2-7; 8 nucleotides line up with TRBD1. Trimming took 0 bases from V and 2 from J; bases not matched to a gene: 3. CDR3 length: 15 residues. Germline V gene lookup returns CDR1 LGHNA and CDR2 YNFKEQ. The CDR3 DNA sequence: TGTGCCAGCAGCCAAGATGAGACAGGGGCCTACGAGCAGTACTTC. This translates into CASSQDETGAYEQYF.